This T cell receptor beta chain came from a study of control samples from healthy donors and cancer patients. The CDR3 runs 14 residues. The V gene lost 2 bases and the J gene lost 0 bases, with 7 bases spanning the gap. Germline CDR1 is MNHEY and CDR2 is SVGAGI. Sequencing used immunoSEQ multiplex PCR; TCRdb keeps in-frame clones, though not all of them. The data contain approximately 150,000 clones, 85% to 95% of them singletons. This clone was counted once. The rearrangement uses TRBV6-5 and TRBJ1-1, with D possibly TRBD1 on 6 matching bases. This clonotype originated in a man aged 40-55 years in good health. The sample consisted of blood. The CDR3 loop reads CASSYRQVNTEAFF. CDR3 nucleotides: TGTGCCAGCAGTTACCGACAGGTGAACACTGAAGCTTTCTTT.